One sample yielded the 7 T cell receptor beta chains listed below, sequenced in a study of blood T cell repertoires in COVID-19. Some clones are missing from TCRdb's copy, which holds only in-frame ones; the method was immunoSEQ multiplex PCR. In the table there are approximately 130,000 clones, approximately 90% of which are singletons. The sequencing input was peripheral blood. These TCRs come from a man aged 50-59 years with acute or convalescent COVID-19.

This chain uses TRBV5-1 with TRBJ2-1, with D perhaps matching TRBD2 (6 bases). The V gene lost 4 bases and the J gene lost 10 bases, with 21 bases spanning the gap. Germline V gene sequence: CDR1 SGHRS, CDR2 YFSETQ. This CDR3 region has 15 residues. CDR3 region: CASSPDRAGLGEQFF. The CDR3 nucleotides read TGCGCCAGCAGCCCAGACCGCGCGGGATTGGGAGAGCAGTTCTTC.

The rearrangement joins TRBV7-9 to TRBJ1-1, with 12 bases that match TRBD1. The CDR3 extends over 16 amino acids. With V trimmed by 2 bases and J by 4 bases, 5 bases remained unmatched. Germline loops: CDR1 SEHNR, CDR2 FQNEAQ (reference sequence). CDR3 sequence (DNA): TGTGCCAGCAGCTTATTAGGGACAGGGGGCCTCACTGAAGCTTTCTTT. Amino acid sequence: CASSLLGTGGLTEAFF.

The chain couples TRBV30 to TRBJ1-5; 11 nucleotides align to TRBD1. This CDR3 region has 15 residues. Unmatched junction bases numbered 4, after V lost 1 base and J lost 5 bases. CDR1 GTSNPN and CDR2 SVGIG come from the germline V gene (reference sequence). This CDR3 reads CAWSAGTGGHQPQHF. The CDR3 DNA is TGTGCCTGGAGTGCGGGGACAGGGGGGCATCAGCCCCAGCATTTT.

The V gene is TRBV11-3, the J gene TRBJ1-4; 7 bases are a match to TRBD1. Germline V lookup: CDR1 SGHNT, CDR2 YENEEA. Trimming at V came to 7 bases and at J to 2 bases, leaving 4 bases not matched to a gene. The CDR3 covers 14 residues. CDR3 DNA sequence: TGTGCCAGCACCTACAGGGGCACTAATGAAAAACTGTTTTTT. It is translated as CASTYRGTNEKLFF. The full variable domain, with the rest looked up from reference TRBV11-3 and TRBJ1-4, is EAGVVQSPRYKIIEKKQPVAFWCNPISGHNTLYWYLQNLGQGPELLIRYENEEAVDDSQLPKDRFSAERLKGVDSTLKIQPAELGDSAVYLCASTYRGTNEKLFFGSGTQLSVL.

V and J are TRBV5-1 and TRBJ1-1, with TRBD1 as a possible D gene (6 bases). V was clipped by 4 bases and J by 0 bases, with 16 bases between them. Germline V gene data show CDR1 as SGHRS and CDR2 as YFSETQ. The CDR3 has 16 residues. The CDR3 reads CASSHQGSIMNTEAFF. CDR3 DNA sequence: TGCGCCAGCAGCCACCAGGGGTCCATTATGAACACTGAAGCTTTCTTT.

The CDR3 loop reads CASSLGWTDTQYF. CDR3 nucleotides: TGTGCCAGCAGTTTAGGCTGGACAGATACGCAGTATTTT. The V gene is TRBV27, the J gene TRBJ2-3; no reliable D call. The V gene lost 2 bases and the J gene lost 3 bases, with 6 bases spanning the gap. The CDR3 consists of 13 residues. Germline loops: CDR1 MNHEY, CDR2 SMNVEV (reference sequence).

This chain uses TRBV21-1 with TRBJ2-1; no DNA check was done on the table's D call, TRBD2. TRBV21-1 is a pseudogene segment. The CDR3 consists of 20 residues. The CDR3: CASRKGVILAGVWPYNEQFF. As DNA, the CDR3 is TGTGCCAGCAGGAAAGGGGTAATCCTAGCGGGAGTTTGGCCCTACAATGAGCAGTTCTTC.